Shown below are 17 T cell receptor beta chains from a single sample sequenced in a study of cytomegalovirus exposure and HLA in healthy donors. Primers included in the PCR were 60 Vbeta and 13 Jbeta primers. Sequencing was performed with immunoSEQ multiplex PCR; in TCRdb, only in-frame clones are kept and a portion is missing. Of approximately 160,000 clones in the sample, 77% were seen once. Sequenced sample: PBMCs. The receptor source for this set is a woman in her twenties or thirties in good health and CMV-seropositive.

The J gene is TRBJ2-7, the V gene TRBV7-6; 7 bases fit TRBD2. The CDR3 is made up of 15 amino acids. With 3 bases clipped from V and 2 bases from J, the junction kept 7 bases outside the gene matches. Germline CDR1 reads SGHVS; CDR2 reads FNYEAQ. The CDR3 reads CASSLESGVTYEQYF. The CDR3 DNA follows: TGTGCCAGCAGCTTGGAAAGCGGGGTGACCTACGAGCAGTACTTC.

This chain links TRBV5-1 with TRBJ1-1; TRBD1 matches at 8 bases. The V segment lost 4 bases and the J segment 2 bases; nucleotides outside the gene matches: 13. CDR1 SGHRS and CDR2 YFSETQ come from the germline V gene. This CDR3 comprises 17 residues. The CDR3 sequence is CASSVSFTGGINTEAFF. CDR3 bases: TGCGCCAGCAGCGTGTCGTTTACAGGGGGAATTAACACTGAAGCTTTCTTT.

This chain uses TRBV27 with TRBJ2-7, with 9 bases aligning to TRBD2. The DNA end is more similar to TRBJ2-1, so the J call may be wrong. The germline CDR1 and CDR2 sequences are MNHEY and SMNVEV (reference sequence). The CDR3 contains 14 residues. The CDR3 DNA reads as TGTGCCAGCAGCCACGGGACTAGCACTCATGAGCAGTTCTTC. Encoded protein: CASSHGTSTHEQFF.

This clone was counted only a few times. The chain combines TRBV9 with TRBJ2-5; 10 bases align to TRBD2. Germline V CDR1 and CDR2: SGDLS, YYNGEE. This CDR3 region has 17 residues. Germline trimming cut 3 bases from V and 5 bases from J; bases unmatched to any gene: 13. The CDR3 nucleotides are TGTGCCAGCAGCGAACGACTAAGCGGGAGGGGAGGGGAGACCCAGTACTTC. This translates into CASSERLSGRGGETQYF.

The chain is built from TRBV21-1 and TRBJ2-3; no DNA check was done on the table's D call, TRBD1. TRBV21-1 is a listed pseudogene. The CDR3 is 23 residues long. The CDR3 sequence: CASSQQWGVDRYVPIEATDTQYF. The CDR3 DNA is TGTGCCAGCAGCCAACAATGGGGTGTCGACAGATATGTTCCTATCGAAGCCACAGATACGCAGTATTTT.

The rearrangement links TRBV6-1 to TRBJ2-7; maybe TRBD2 (5 bases). The V gene's germline CDR1 is MNHNS and CDR2 SASEGT. CDR3 length: 13 amino acids. V gave up 4 bases and J gave up 3 bases, with 10 bases separating them. The CDR3 spells CASSANGIYEQYF. CDR3 DNA sequence: TGTGCCAGCAGTGCTAACGGGATCTACGAGCAGTACTTC.

V usage is TRBV18 and J usage is TRBJ1-1, with 8 bases identical to TRBD1. V lost 3 bases and J lost 1; bases outside the gene matches: 1. The CDR3 loop spans 14 amino acids. Germline loops: CDR1 KGHSH, CDR2 LQKENI. The chain's CDR3 is CASSPTGANTEAFF. CDR3 nucleotide sequence: TGTGCCAGCTCACCGACAGGGGCGAACACTGAAGCTTTCTTT.

The V gene is TRBV5-4, the J gene TRBJ2-5; 10 bases fit TRBD1. CDR1 and CDR2 from the germline V gene are SGHNT and YYREEE (reference sequence). The CDR3 contains 15 residues. V lost 0 bases to trimming and J lost 3 bases; unmatched junction nucleotides: 2. The CDR3 DNA is TGTGCCAGCAGCTTGGACGGGACAGGGGAAGAGACCCAGTACTTC. This codes for CASSLDGTGEETQYF.

This chain joins TRBV7-8 and TRBJ2-4; TRBD2 matches at 7 bases. Germline V gene data show CDR1 as SGHVS and CDR2 as FQNEAQ. The V segment lost 5 bases and the J segment 8 bases; nucleotides outside the gene matches: 9. The CDR3 sequence is 14 residues long. CDR3 in amino acids: CASSGRDYKDIQYF. For the CDR3, the DNA is TGTGCCAGCAGCGGCCGGGACTATAAGGACATTCAGTACTTC.

On this clone: The same CDR3 arises from other DNA sequences in this sample as well. The chain carries TRBV18 and TRBJ2-2; D may be TRBD1 (5 bases). The germline gives CDR1 KGHSH, CDR2 LQKENI. The CDR3 runs to 15 residues. Deletions cut 3 bases from V and 4 bases from J, with 12 bases between. The CDR3 region has the DNA TGTGCCAGCTCACCCGCCACAAGGGGCACCGGGGAGCTGTTTTTT. This codes for CASSPATRGTGELFF.

The chain employs TRBV7-2 and TRBJ2-1; 14 nucleotides agree with TRBD2. The ends lost 5 bases at V and 6 bases at J; junction bases unmatched: 6. Germline V gene sequence: CDR1 SGHTA, CDR2 FQGNSA. The length of the CDR3 is 16 residues. The CDR3 DNA reads as TGTGCCAGCAGCCCCTCCGGGACTAGCGGGAGCAATGAGCAGTTCTTC. Its protein product is CASSPSGTSGSNEQFF.

V gene TRBV7-7 combines with J gene TRBJ2-5; tentative D call: TRBD2 (6 bases). The CDR3 length is 14 residues. Trimming cost V 7 bases and J 2 bases, with 14 bases left between them. CDR1 is SSHAT and CDR2 is FNYEAQ in the germline V gene (reference sequence). CDR3 DNA sequence: TGTGCCAGCACGCCCGGGGGAGGACAAGAGACCCAGTACTTC. This encodes CASTPGGGQETQYF.

CDR3 nucleotides: TGCGCCAGCAGTGACCTCGAGGGGCTGGGGGACTCGAACACCGGGGAGCTGTTTTTT. Protein sequence: CASSDLEGLGDSNTGELFF. The rearrangement uses TRBV10-1 and TRBJ2-2; a weak D match, TRBD2 (6 bases). Between the trimmed V and J ends, which lost 3 bases and 0 bases, there was a span of 20 bases. Germline CDR1 and CDR2: WNHNN and SYGVQD (reference sequence). This CDR3 comprises 19 residues.

This clone was observed a handful of times. The J gene is TRBJ1-2, the V gene TRBV6-6, with 10 bases identical to TRBD1. V dropped 5 bases and J dropped 7; count of bases not matched to a gene: 13. The V gene's germline CDR1 is MNHNY and CDR2 SVGAGI (reference sequence). The CDR3 spans 16 residues. The CDR3 DNA reads as TGTGCCAGCAGTCCCCCGGGACAGGGGAGAGTGGGTGGCTACACCTTC. Translated: CASSPPGQGRVGGYTF.

The chain couples TRBV10-3 to TRBJ2-2, with 8 bases aligning to TRBD2. Germline loops: CDR1 ENHRY, CDR2 SYGVKD. With 2 bases clipped from V and 2 bases from J, the junction kept 4 bases outside the gene matches. The CDR3 runs to 16 residues. The CDR3 bases are TGTGCCATCAGTGAGGAACTAGCGGCAAACACCGGGGAGCTGTTTTTT. It translates to CAISEELAANTGELFF.

The chain carries TRBV19 and TRBJ1-1, with 7 positions matching TRBD1. The length of the CDR3 is 14 residues. Trimming at V came to 7 bases and at J to 2 bases, leaving 7 bases not matched to a gene. From germline, CDR1 is LNHDA and CDR2 SQIVND (reference sequence). CDR3 residues: CASNTGTDNTEAFF. DNA for the CDR3: TGTGCCAGTAACACCGGGACAGATAACACTGAAGCTTTCTTT.

The V and J genes are TRBV10-3 and TRBJ1-1; D is uncertain. Germline lookup yields CDR1 ENHRY and CDR2 SYGVKD. This CDR3 is 11 amino acids long. Trimming stripped 2 bases from V and 13 bases from J, with 11 bases between. CDR3 amino acids: CAISEGRSGFF. CDR3 sequence (DNA): TGTGCCATCAGTGAGGGGAGGTCTGGTTTCTTT.